This T cell receptor (beta chain) was profiled in a study of long-term antiretroviral therapy in people with HIV. There were no participants with HIV treated outside the United States. Every specimen held between about 1-10 million cryopreserved PBMC. These were thawed and washed before DNA extraction. A remark on this clone: Its antigen is not known.

Study-wide findings and caveats: Whichever time point was examined, clones expanded before ART dominated the repertoire.

Germline assignment: CDR1 LNHDA and CDR2 SQIVND (reference sequence). This CDR3 spans 14 amino acids. Between the trimmed V and J ends, which lost 1 base and 7 bases, there was a span of 14 bases. At survey level, the immunoSEQ assay was run in its v3.0 version. Using immunoSEQ multiplex PCR, the repertoire was profiled, and TCRdb retains in-frame clones only, with some absent. The sample has 35,000 to 40,000 clones; roughly four fifths are singletons. The origin of this receptor is a man in his late teens or twenties with HIV. Sequenced here: unsorted PBMCs, sampled 0.3 years after starting antiretroviral therapy. The V call is TRBV19, the J call TRBJ2-7; D not certain. CDR3 sequence: CASSIASTPSEQYF. CDR3 nucleotides: TGTGCCAGTAGTATAGCCTCGACTCCATCGGAGCAGTACTTC. The variable domain in full, with the rest retrieved from reference TRBV19 and TRBJ2-7, is DGGITQSPKYLFRKEGQNVTLSCEQNLNHDAMYWYRQDPGQGLRLIYYSQIVNDFQKGDIAEGYSVSREKKESFPLTVTSAQKNPTAFYLCASSIASTPSEQYFGPGTRLTVT.